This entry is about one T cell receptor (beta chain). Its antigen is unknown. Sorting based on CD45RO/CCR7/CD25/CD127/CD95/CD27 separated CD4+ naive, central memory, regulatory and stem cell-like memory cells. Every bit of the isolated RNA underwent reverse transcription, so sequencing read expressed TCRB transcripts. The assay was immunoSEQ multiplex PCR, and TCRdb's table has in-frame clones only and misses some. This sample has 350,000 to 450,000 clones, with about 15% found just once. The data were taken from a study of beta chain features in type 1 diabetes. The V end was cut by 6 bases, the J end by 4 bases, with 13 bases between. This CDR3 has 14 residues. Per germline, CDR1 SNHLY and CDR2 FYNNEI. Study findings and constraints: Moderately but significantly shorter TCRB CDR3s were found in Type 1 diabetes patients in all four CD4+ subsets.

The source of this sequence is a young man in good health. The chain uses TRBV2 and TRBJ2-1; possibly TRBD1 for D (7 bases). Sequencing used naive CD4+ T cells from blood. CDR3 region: CASREGQPYNEQFF. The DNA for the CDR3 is TGTGCCAGCAGGGAGGGACAGCCGTACAATGAGCAGTTCTTC.